The 14 T cell receptor beta chains below come from one sample, sequenced in a study of T cell repertoires in cytomegalovirus infection. TCRdb reprocessed the reads via MiXCR and lists one record per CDR3 protein. Of 350,000 to 450,000 distinct CDR3 sequences in the sample, about a sixth are singletons; the top ten hold 8.7%. Material: PBMCs. These TCRs come from a human donor in good health (CMV status not recorded). Some clones in this sample may be carry-over from other donors' samples.

This clonotype was counted between two and nine times. A junction boundary mismatches the germline segment, possibly from a read error. This chain joins TRBV6-1 and TRBJ2-3; unclear D gene. Per the germline V gene, CDR1 is MNHNS and CDR2 is SASEGT. The CDR3 consists of 13 residues. The CDR3 reads CACRAPPASTQYF. CDR3 sequence (DNA): TGTGCCTGCAGAGCGCCCCCCGCTTCGACGCAGTATTTT.

This clonotype was observed at least ten times. V is TRBV7-2 and J is TRBJ1-4; 10 bases match TRBD1. This CDR3 spans 15 amino acids. V gave up 5 bases and J gave up 13 bases; unmatched junction bases: 13. Germline V lookup: CDR1 SGHTA, CDR2 FQGNSA. The CDR3 protein is CASSPGGTGAGGLFF. DNA for the CDR3: TGTGCCAGCAGCCCAGGCGGGACAGGGGCTGGGGGACTGTTTTTT.

This clonotype was found many times. The chain recombines TRBV27 with TRBJ1-2; D uncertain. The CDR3 is made up of 13 amino acids. Trimming removed 4 bases at V and 6 bases at J, with 12 bases between. The germline CDR1 and CDR2 sequences are MNHEY and SMNVEV (reference sequence). The CDR3 nucleotides read TGTGCCAGCAGTTCAAAGCGGGTCGATGGCTACACCTTC. Translated: CASSSKRVDGYTF.

The gene calls are TRBV5-8 and TRBJ1-1; no firm D call. V lost 3 bases to trimming and J lost 5 bases, with 11 bases between them. The CDR3 is 13 residues long. The germline CDR1 and CDR2 sequences are SGHTS and YDEGEE. CDR3 region: CASSSWVRTEAFF. DNA for the CDR3: TGTGCCAGCAGCTCGTGGGTTAGGACTGAAGCTTTCTTT.

The rearrangement joins TRBV6-1 to TRBJ1-5; the D gene is possibly TRBD1 (5 bases). Germline V gives CDR1 MNHNS, CDR2 SASEGT. This CDR3 comprises 14 residues. Trimming stripped 3 bases from V and 8 bases from J, with 14 bases between. In DNA form, the CDR3 reads TGTGCCAGCAGTGAGACAGCCTTAGAGAAGCCCCAGCATTTT. It yields the protein CASSETALEKPQHF.

This clonotype was picked up many times. This chain links TRBV27 with TRBJ1-1; no clear D gene. The CDR3 loop spans 14 amino acids. V was cut by 0 bases and J by 0 bases, with 5 bases left in between. The germline V gene encodes CDR1 MNHEY and CDR2 SMNVEV (reference sequence). CDR3: CASSLSRLNTEAFF. The CDR3 DNA follows: TGTGCCAGCAGTTTATCCAGGCTGAACACTGAAGCTTTCTTT.

This clonotype was seen many times. The CDR3 DNA reads as TGTGCCAGCAGCTTCCGGACAGGGGTAGCGGACACTGAAGCTTTCTTT. It translates to CASSFRTGVADTEAFF. The chain uses TRBV7-2 and TRBJ1-1, with 9 bases matching TRBD1. Germline CDR1 and CDR2: SGHTA and FQGNSA. Trimming at V came to 3 bases and at J to 3 bases, leaving 8 bases not matched to a gene. The CDR3 sequence is 16 residues long.

This clonotype has ten or more counts. V and J are TRBV2 and TRBJ1-2; no reliable D call. The CDR3 totals 11 residues. V lost 3 bases, J lost 4 bases, and 3 bases lay in between. In germline, CDR1 is SNHLY, CDR2 FYNNEI. The CDR3 sequence is CASSDSYGYTF. In DNA form, the CDR3 reads TGTGCCAGCAGTGACAGCTATGGCTACACCTTC. Supplemented by reference TRBV2 and TRBJ1-2, the full variable domain reads EPEVTQTPSHQVTQMGQEVILRCVPISNHLYFYWYRQILGQKVEFLVSFYNNEISEKSEIFDDQFSVERPDGSNFTLKIRSTKLEDSAMYFCASSDSYGYTFGSGTRLTVV.

This clonotype was seen many times. The chain carries TRBV7-2 and TRBJ2-5; 14 bases fit TRBD2. The CDR3 is 16 residues long. Per germline, CDR1 SGHTA and CDR2 FQGNSA. The J segment lost 5 bases and the V segment lost 2 bases, leaving 4 bases of the junction unmatched. DNA for the CDR3: TGTGCCAGCAGCTTAAGACTAGCGGGAGGGCCGGAGACCCAGTACTTC. Its protein is CASSLRLAGGPETQYF.

J is TRBJ1-1 and V is TRBV7-6; 7 positions agree with TRBD1. The CDR3 length is 15 residues. Germline V lookup: CDR1 SGHVS, CDR2 FNYEAQ. Trimming took 4 bases from V and 1 from J; bases not matched to a gene: 6. The CDR3 is CASSSPGQTNTEAFF. For the CDR3, the DNA is TGTGCCAGCAGCTCACCGGGACAGACGAACACTGAAGCTTTCTTT.

The sample holds a few counts of this clonotype. The genes are TRBV4-2 and TRBJ2-3; 8 bases align to TRBD2. V dropped 4 bases and J dropped 2; count of bases not matched to a gene: 8. The CDR3 extends over 16 amino acids. Germline V gene sequence: CDR1 LGHNA, CDR2 YNFKEQ. The CDR3 sequence: CASSRAGTRNTDTQYF. The CDR3 nucleotides are TGTGCCAGCAGCCGGGCCGGGACTAGGAACACAGATACGCAGTATTTT.

This clonotype has only a few counts. V and J are TRBV6-2 or TRBV6-3 and TRBJ1-1; maybe TRBD1 (6 bases). Looked up from germline, CDR1 is MNHEY and CDR2 is SVGEGT. This CDR3 region has 16 residues. Trimming stripped 2 bases from V and 0 bases from J, with 13 bases between. CDR3 coding DNA: TGTGCCAGCAGTTACGGAGGGGGGGCAATGAACACTGAAGCTTTCTTT. Translation: CASSYGGGAMNTEAFF.

V gene TRBV5-6 combines with J gene TRBJ2-5, with 7 bases fitting TRBD1. This CDR3 has 13 residues. From germline, CDR1 is SGHDT and CDR2 YYEEEE. V shed 2 bases and J 5 bases; nucleotides not matched to a gene: 3. The DNA for the CDR3 is TGTGCCAGCAGCTTTGACAGGGTCGAGACCCAGTACTTC. It encodes CASSFDRVETQYF.

This clonotype was seen more than once but under ten times. The rearrangement links TRBV4-2 to TRBJ2-3, with D unresolved. There are 15 residues in the CDR3. CDR1 LGHNA and CDR2 YNFKEQ come from the germline V gene. V was cut by 0 bases and J by 7 bases, with 14 bases left in between. Here the CDR3 DNA reads TGTGCCAGCAGCCAAGATATCAATTACCAGAATACGCAGTATTTT. Its translation: CASSQDINYQNTQYF.